The sequence of this T cell receptor (beta chain) was determined in a study of cytomegalovirus exposure and HLA in healthy donors (TCRdb year 2017). Describing the broader study: An earlier analysis of 587 of the donors reported approximately 280 Gb of sequence data and around 120 million unique TCR beta sequences obtained from about 170 million T cells. An early release that covered several hundred HLA-typed donors contained 300 to 350 gigabases of sequencing data and 65 million to 100 million unique TCR sequences. Of the roughly 410 genotyped donors, more than 75% were placed in the genetic ancestry cluster associated with self-reported Caucasian donors. The aim of the study was to test whether cataloging public T cell receptors could identify signatures of past pathogen exposure. The T cell repertoires of 666 subjects were profiled by immunosequencing and related to cytomegalovirus serostatus. Besides the first cohort of approximately 710 subjects, a separate validation cohort made up of 120 or so different subjects was used. The study combined high-throughput TCR immunosequencing, statistical association of individual TCRs with disease status, and machine learning to predict cytomegalovirus infection status. In a later analysis, previously published TCR beta repertoires from more than 500 donors were re-analyzed and high-resolution HLA genotyping was added so that TCR occurrence patterns could be studied. Rather than using new phenotypic data, the later analysis identified candidate immune exposures from TCR beta sequences and from how often those sequences occurred across donors. To decide whether each TCR beta V gene segment behaved as functional or pseudogenic, an earlier analysis of approximately 620 of the donors relied on high-throughput TCR beta sequencing. Donor age, sex, ethnicity and CMV serostatus were compiled together with the repertoire data. A later genetic analysis used genome-wide SNP genotypes for about 55% of the 666 donors, treating that subset as a discovery cohort. Every discovery cohort repertoire had been produced on one sequencing platform. HLA typing covered class I and class II loci at four-digit resolution. The number of typed donors differed by locus: about 629-640 for A, B, C, DRB1 and DQB1; about 520 for DQA1; about 600 for DPA1; and 450 to 480 for DPB1. Four to six DR-DQ haplotypes were handled as single units for association and clustering, since linkage in the cohort was strong. Among a few hundred genotyped donors of the cohort, an average of around 240,000 unique TCR beta nucleotide sequences were sequenced per donor, roughly a sixth of them non-productive. Beyond this particular receptor, the publication reports: According to a later analysis, most CMV-associated TCR beta chains appeared to be HLA-restricted, and the HLA associations seemed to be driven largely by CMV exposure. Immune exposure information for the cohort was limited to CMV serostatus. In the study, 150 to 200 TCR beta chains were listed as associated with cytomegalovirus. According to a later genetic analysis, donors in an Asian-associated ancestry cluster had fewer N-insertions in productive TCRs than the approximately 630-donor mean. Broadly in line with IMGT annotations, most TCR beta V segments showed up in productive rearrangements about 90% or about 30% of the time in an earlier analysis of several hundred of the donors. A later analysis found that HLA-associated TCR beta chains were more clonally expanded and had lower generation probabilities than equally common non-associated chains. Correlated functional status among segregating V segments might reflect linkage disequilibrium, but an unknown experimental factor could not be ruled out. In both the original and validation cohorts, the classifier was reported to diagnose cytomegalovirus status with high specificity and sensitivity. Because counts were too low, about 18 rarely observed V segments, including chromosome 9 orphons, were left out of the earlier analysis of some 640 of the donors. A later analysis associated 16,951 TCR beta sequences with specific HLA alleles at a false discovery rate of 0.05. Most TCR sequences were observed very rarely across donors, whereas some public TCRs were present in many individuals. A few of the identified cytomegalovirus-associated TCR beta chains were confirmed in vitro to be specific for cytomegalovirus antigens. In a later analysis, the rate of TCR association differed among HLA loci, with DRB1 alleles having the most associated TCRs and HLA-C alleles having the fewest. Presence/absence analyses assumed roughly uniform sequencing depth across donors, an assumption that may not hold. When HLA alleles, especially DR and DQ, strongly co-occurred, TCR associations were difficult to assign to individual alleles. Some IMGT-functional V segments, including TRBV6-2 and TRBV6-3, could not be distinguished by the 87-base-pair reads and were therefore excluded. A cluster of highly shared sequence variants was judged likely to represent a technical artifact of the sequencing pipeline. A further reported finding was that TCR beta sequences accurately predicted the HLA-A and HLA-B alleles for most subjects in the first cohort. Because some donors lacked HLA typing at each locus, the association tests relied only on the typed subset. Only TCR beta chains were sequenced in this cohort, and the absence of alpha or paired-chain data limited detectable features. A later genetic analysis associated a missense DCLRE1C variant with V-gene and J-gene trimming of TCR beta chains, and an independent cohort replicated the association. The authors suggested that the approach could potentially be extended to other disease states and immunological phenotypes. Several of the top co-occurrence clusters appeared to be linked to parvovirus B19, influenza, CMV and Epstein-Barr virus, according to a later analysis.

Note on this clone: Its target antigen remains unknown. The record has no base qualities; no much larger clone is one base away.

From the cysteine through the phenylalanine, the CDR3 covers 13 amino acids. Only CDR3 DNA is held: 39 bases, read in frame from base 1. The germline V and J ends show losses of 4 bases and 6 bases respectively, and no gene match explains 8 bases of the junction. CDR1 and CDR2, looked up from the germline V gene, are SQVTM and ANQGSEA. The library was generated by the immunoSEQ multiplex PCR assay. For the multiplex PCR, a mixture combining 60 forward primers for TCR Vbeta segments and 13 reverse primers for TCR Jbeta segments was used. The CDR3 region of rearranged TCR beta genes was amplified from genomic DNA by a multiplex PCR assay. The Illumina HiSeq System was used to sequence the amplified TCR beta libraries as 87-base-pair reads. As for the authors' bioinformatics: A later analysis tallied 75 million to 95 million unique TCR beta chains across the 666 repertoires, and around 10 million of those chains were shared by two or more donors. Raw reads were error-corrected and collapsed into unique sequences with a nearest-neighbor algorithm that merged closely related sequences to remove PCR and sequencing errors. To assign V, D and J gene segments, CDR3 sequences were aligned to IMGT reference sequences. For a sequence to be retained, at least a six-nucleotide match to both a V gene segment and a J gene segment was required. A rearrangement was called productive if the CDR3 had no stop codons and remained in frame with V and J, and every other rearrangement was called non-productive. Following IMGT convention, CDR3 was defined as the stretch from the second conserved V-encoded cysteine to the conserved J-encoded phenylalanine. The earlier analysis of about 500 of the donors excluded sequences that lacked an unambiguous match to a single V gene segment. In an earlier analysis of some 590 of the donors, V segments were called functional above 56.7% productive rearrangements and were called segregating when the between-donor standard deviation exceeded 5%. A statistical classification framework was built to diagnose cytomegalovirus status from the catalog of TCR beta chain sequences. V and J gene assignment, in a later analysis, came from comparing TCR nucleotide sequences with IMGT/GENE-DB human TR gene sequences. In a later analysis, CDR3 sequences and most-parsimonious VDJ recombination scenarios were assigned using the TCRdist pipeline. In a later analysis, each TCR beta chain was defined by its CDR3 amino acid sequence together with its V-gene family, and reads without a unique V-gene family were excluded. A later analysis removed roughly 590 highly shared, low-generation-probability nucleotide sequences to deal with suspected cross-contamination and a sequencing artifact. For each public chain, a later analysis derived a clonal expansion index from normalized ranks of inferred template counts within each repertoire. Generation probabilities in a later analysis came from a VDJ recombination model fitted to out-of-frame rearrangements, and those results were checked against IGoR. Hypergeometric tests were used in a later analysis to score TCR-TCR, TCR-HLA and TCR-CMV co-occurrence, with a repertoire-size bias correction applied to the TCR pairs. False discovery rates were estimated in a later analysis by permuting HLA or CMV assignments 20 times. In a later analysis, co-occurring TCRs were grouped with DBSCAN, and TCRdist sequence similarity was added when clustering was performed within HLA-allele-positive subsets. Repertoires with fewer than 30,000 or more than 120,000 public chains were left out of co-occurrence clustering, as were roughly five repertoires with anomalous nucleotide sharing. Drawn from immuneACCESS, this table holds only the in-frame rearrangements with V and J called that TCRdb kept. Clones are partly lost; checked studies trace under half to an unresolved V gene and leave the rest unexplained. That table supplies the V and J calls and clone size; D and trimming were determined from the DNA. The sample data list under 150,000 clones, and about three quarters of these were observed just once. The ten largest clones add up to about 1.2% of the sample.

The cohort comprised fewer than 750 healthy bone marrow donors. At the time of sampling, all cohort members were nominally healthy, though unrecorded immune exposures were likely present. The donor was CMV seronegative and was included in the group of about 350 seronegative cohort members. Every donor gave a peripheral blood sample, and the peripheral blood mononuclear cells from that sample were used for TCR beta sequencing. Genomic DNA was extracted from the blood cell samples with the Qiagen DNeasy Blood Extraction Kit. Input material: PBMCs. This sequence originates from a woman aged 40 to 55 in good health and CMV-seronegative. Recombination joined TRBV29-1 with TRBJ2-7; 8 bases in the junction line up with TRBD1. The DNA reads TGCAGCGTTGGAGGGACAGGCGCCCTCGAGCAGTACTTC. This encodes CSVGGTGALEQYF.